These 32 T cell receptor beta chains came from one sample sequenced in a study of blood T cell repertoires in COVID-19. The method was immunoSEQ multiplex PCR; TCRdb's version includes in-frame clones alone and lacks a portion of them. The sample has about 430,000 clones, 80% to 90% seen once. The sample was PBMCs or T cells enriched from blood (not recorded which). The receptor set was obtained from a young man who had recovered from COVID-19.

This chain uses TRBV2 with TRBJ1-2, with a possible D match to TRBD1 (5 bases). The V and J ends lost 6 bases and 5 bases respectively, with 16 bases between them. The germline CDR1 and CDR2 sequences are SNHLY and FYNNEI. The CDR3 consists of 14 residues. The CDR3 DNA sequence: TGTGCCAGCAGAGCAAGACAGTCACCGTATGGCTACACCTTC. Its protein product is CASRARQSPYGYTF.

The chain combines TRBV28 with TRBJ1-4, with TRBD1 as a possible D gene (5 bases). This CDR3 is built from 16 residues. From germline, CDR1 is MDHEN and CDR2 SYDVKM. V lost 4 bases, J lost 12 bases, and 24 bases lay in between. The CDR3 region is CASSSPWRGWDSELFF. The CDR3 nucleotides are TGTGCCAGCAGTTCCCCTTGGAGGGGCTGGGATTCGGAACTGTTTTTT.

This clone was seen a few times. The J gene is TRBJ1-1, the V gene TRBV10-3; D call uncertain. Germline V gives CDR1 ENHRY, CDR2 SYGVKD. V dropped 3 bases and J dropped 6 bases, with 14 bases sitting between them. CDR3 size: 14 residues. The CDR3 loop reads CAISETEQFAEAFF. The CDR3 DNA reads as TGTGCCATCAGTGAAACAGAACAATTCGCTGAAGCTTTCTTT.

The gene calls are TRBV28 and TRBJ2-7; TRBD2 might be the D (5 bases). In germline, CDR1 is MDHEN, CDR2 SYDVKM. The CDR3 runs 13 residues. Trimming pared 6 bases from V and 3 bases from J, leaving 12 bases between. CDR3 amino acids: CASRSGGRYEQYF. CDR3 nucleotide sequence: TGTGCCAGCAGATCTGGCGGGCGCTACGAGCAGTACTTC. The entire variable domain, with the rest obtained from reference TRBV28 and TRBJ2-7, is as follows: DVKVTQSSRYLVKRTGEKVFLECVQDMDHENMFWYRQDPGLGLRLIYFSYDVKMKEKGDIPEGYSVSREKKERFSLILESASTNQTSMYLCASRSGGRYEQYFGPGTRLTVT.

The rearrangement uses TRBV2 and TRBJ2-7; 7 nucleotides agree with TRBD1. The germline CDR1 and CDR2 sequences are SNHLY and FYNNEI. The CDR3 spans 14 residues. V lost 10 bases to trimming and J lost 5 bases; unmatched junction nucleotides: 14. CDR3: CATTTGDTTDEQYF. The DNA for the CDR3 is TGTGCCACAACCACAGGGGACACGACGGACGAGCAGTACTTC.

The chain is built from TRBV3-1 (or the pseudogene TRBV3-2) and TRBJ2-2, with 9 bases matching TRBD1. The length of the CDR3 is 15 residues. Germline trimming cut 4 bases from V and 5 bases from J; bases unmatched to any gene: 5. Germline assignment: CDR1 LGHDT and CDR2 YNNKEL (reference sequence). CDR3 amino acids: CASSRDRAGTGELFF. CDR3 coding DNA: TGTGCCAGCAGCCGGGACAGGGCAGGAACCGGGGAGCTGTTTTTT.

In its sample, this clone was seen once. This chain joins TRBV3-1 (or the pseudogene TRBV3-2) and TRBJ2-1; 10 bases line up with TRBD2. Per germline, CDR1 LGHDT and CDR2 YNNKEL (reference sequence). The CDR3 consists of 15 residues. V shed 3 bases, J shed 7 bases, and the junction held 6 bases outside the gene matches. CDR3 DNA: TGTGCCAGCAGCCAGGGGGCTAGCGGGAGAAATGAGCAGTTCTTC. Its translation: CASSQGASGRNEQFF.

The rearrangement joins TRBV14 to TRBJ1-1, with D perhaps TRBD1 (5 bases). This CDR3 contains 12 residues. V was trimmed by 5 bases and J by 10 bases, leaving 14 bases between them. Germline V CDR1 and CDR2: SGHDN, FVKESK. The CDR3 DNA sequence: TGTGCCAGCAGCACAGGTGCAATACGAGCTTTCTTT. This encodes CASSTGAIRAFF.

This chain links TRBV28 with TRBJ1-3; D is possibly TRBD1 (6 bases). V lost 6 bases and J 5 bases, leaving 14 bases between the germline ends. Looked up from germline, CDR1 is MDHEN and CDR2 is SYDVKM. This CDR3 region has 14 residues. For the CDR3, the DNA is TGTGCCAGCAGGCCGCCGGGACAAAGAAACACCATATATTTT. Protein: CASRPPGQRNTIYF.

This chain links TRBV7-8 with TRBJ2-3; 11 bases match TRBD2. Germline assignment: CDR1 SGHVS and CDR2 FQNEAQ. This CDR3 is 19 amino acids long. The V gene end was trimmed by 3 bases and the J gene end by 0 bases; junction bases not matched to a gene: 11. The CDR3 here is CASSFGLAGRPTSTDTQYF. The CDR3 DNA follows: TGTGCCAGCAGCTTCGGACTAGCGGGCAGACCCACTAGCACAGATACGCAGTATTTT.

The chain employs TRBV11-2 and TRBJ1-5, with no clear D. The CDR3 is 15 amino acids. Looked up from germline, CDR1 is SGHAT and CDR2 is FQNNGV. V was pared by 0 bases and J by 0 bases, with 6 bases between. CDR3 protein: CASSLDYGSNQPQHF. DNA for the CDR3: TGTGCCAGCAGCTTAGATTACGGTAGCAATCAGCCCCAGCATTTT.

This clone was counted between two and nine times. The chain couples TRBV10-1 to TRBJ2-4; 9 nucleotides match TRBD1. Germline V gene sequence: CDR1 WNHNN, CDR2 SYGVQD (reference sequence). V was pared by 0 bases and J by 0 bases, with 6 bases of the junction left unmatched. The CDR3 spans 18 residues. This CDR3 is CASSESGGQGIAKNIQYF. The CDR3 bases are TGCGCCAGCAGTGAGTCAGGGGGACAGGGAATAGCCAAAAACATTCAGTACTTC.

This CDR3 is CASSQVPGADTQYF. The CDR3 DNA follows: TGCGCCAGCAGCCAAGTTCCGGGTGCAGATACGCAGTATTTT. The chain carries TRBV4-1 and TRBJ2-3; D unclear. V lost 1 base, J lost 4 bases, and 9 bases lay in between. CDR1 and CDR2 (germline): MGHRA, YSYEKL. This CDR3 comprises 14 residues.

The V call is TRBV3-1 (or the pseudogene TRBV3-2), the J call TRBJ2-3; TRBD2 might be the D (5 bases). CDR1 is LGHDT and CDR2 is YNNKEL in the germline V gene (reference sequence). This CDR3 comprises 14 residues. Trimming stripped 3 bases from V and 5 bases from J, with 12 bases between. Written as DNA, the CDR3 is TGTGCCAGCAGCCAGCCCCTTGGAGGAGATACGCAGTATTTT. Its protein is CASSQPLGGDTQYF.

Comment on this clone: Other DNA variants within this sample encode the same CDR3. The genes are TRBV3-1 (or the pseudogene TRBV3-2) and TRBJ1-2; 10 bases fit TRBD1. The CDR3 is 14 residues long. Germline loops: CDR1 LGHDT, CDR2 YNNKEL (reference sequence). V gave up 1 base and J gave up 7 bases; unmatched junction bases: 3. CDR3 region: CASSQGQGASGYTF. The DNA of the CDR3 is TGTGCCAGCAGCCAAGGACAGGGGGCGAGTGGCTACACCTTC.

J is TRBJ2-7 and V is TRBV27; TRBD2 aligns across 7 bases. V shed 8 bases and J 1 base; nucleotides not matched to a gene: 8. CDR3 size: 14 residues. Germline CDR1 MNHEY, CDR2 SMNVEV (reference sequence). This CDR3 reads CASRRAGNSYEQYF. The CDR3 region has the DNA TGTGCCAGCCGGAGAGCGGGGAATTCCTACGAGCAGTACTTC.

The J gene is TRBJ1-1, the V gene TRBV3-1 (or the pseudogene TRBV3-2), with 9 bases that match TRBD1. The length of the CDR3 is 16 residues. V gave up 4 bases and J gave up 0 bases; unmatched junction bases: 6. The germline V gene encodes CDR1 LGHDT and CDR2 YNNKEL (reference sequence). The CDR3 loop is CASSPDRGWVNTEAFF. DNA of the CDR3: TGTGCCAGCAGCCCGGACAGGGGATGGGTGAACACTGAAGCTTTCTTT.

V gene TRBV28 combines with J gene TRBJ2-2; D is ambiguous. The V end was cut by 2 bases, the J end by 4 bases, with 8 bases between. Germline CDR1 reads MDHEN; CDR2 reads SYDVKM. The CDR3 extends over 14 amino acids. The CDR3 here is CASSLAISTGELFF. As DNA, the CDR3 is TGTGCCAGCAGTTTAGCGATATCCACCGGGGAGCTGTTTTTT.

The chain couples TRBV18 to TRBJ2-6; TRBD2 is a possible D gene (6 bases). Germline V gene sequence: CDR1 KGHSH, CDR2 LQKENI. The V and J ends lost 5 bases and 1 base respectively, with 9 bases between them. The CDR3 has 15 amino acids. The CDR3 reads CASSVGGSGANVLTF. For the CDR3, the DNA is TGTGCCAGCTCAGTAGGAGGGTCTGGGGCCAACGTCCTGACTTTC.

The genes are TRBV18 and TRBJ1-6; TRBD1 matches 9 bases. J was trimmed by 6 bases and V by 6 bases; bases with no gene match: 6. CDR3 length equals 15 residues. Germline lookup yields CDR1 KGHSH and CDR2 LQKENI. Here the CDR3 reads CASSGQGLSNSPLHF. The CDR3 coding sequence is TGTGCCAGCTCGGGACAGGGCCTGAGTAATTCACCCCTCCACTTT.

The rearrangement joins TRBV5-1 to TRBJ2-1; 7 bases map to TRBD1. CDR1 is SGHRS and CDR2 is YFSETQ in the germline V gene. Germline trimming cut 4 bases from V and 4 bases from J; bases unmatched to any gene: 5. The CDR3 loop spans 14 amino acids. The CDR3 spells CASSQDRTYNEQFF. CDR3 DNA sequence: TGCGCCAGCAGCCAGGACAGGACTTACAATGAGCAGTTCTTC.

This clone is a singleton in its sample. The V call is TRBV13, the J call TRBJ1-2; D perhaps matches TRBD1 (6 bases). Trimming removed 4 bases from V and 3 bases from J, with 18 bases in between. CDR3 size: 16 residues. Germline loops: CDR1 PRHDT, CDR2 FYEKMQ (reference sequence). DNA for the CDR3: TGTGCCAGCAGCTCGACCCCCACAGGGAGAGACTATGGCTACACCTTC. Translation gives CASSSTPTGRDYGYTF.

The rearrangement joins TRBV9 to TRBJ2-1; D remains unclear. The V and J ends lost 0 bases and 5 bases respectively, with 6 bases between them. The CDR3 has 13 amino acids. The germline V gene has CDR1 SGDLS and CDR2 YYNGEE. The CDR3 region is CASSVGAHNEQFF. CDR3 coding DNA: TGTGCCAGCAGCGTAGGAGCGCACAATGAGCAGTTCTTC.

This chain connects TRBV30 to TRBJ2-1, with D possibly TRBD2 on 6 matching bases. The germline V gene encodes CDR1 GTSNPN and CDR2 SVGIG (reference sequence). V was pared by 2 bases and J by 7 bases, with 18 bases between. The CDR3 runs to 15 residues. The CDR3 sequence is CAWSNRLAVRNEQFF. The CDR3 region has the DNA TGTGCCTGGAGTAATCGTTTAGCGGTACGAAATGAGCAGTTCTTC.

V and J are TRBV2 and TRBJ1-1, with a tentative D call TRBD1 (5 bases). There are 15 residues in the CDR3. The V end was cut by 0 bases, the J end by 4 bases, with 12 bases between. Germline V CDR1 and CDR2: SNHLY, FYNNEI. The CDR3: CASSEALGGTTEAFF. As DNA, the CDR3 is TGTGCCAGCAGTGAAGCGCTTGGGGGGACCACTGAAGCTTTCTTT.

The CDR3 DNA reads as TGTGCCAGTAGTATCTACACAGATACGCAGTATTTT. It translates to CASSIYTDTQYF. V gene TRBV19 combines with J gene TRBJ2-3; D not certain. Trimming cost V 3 bases and J 2 bases, with 3 bases left between them. This CDR3 contains 12 residues. Germline CDR1 is LNHDA and CDR2 is SQIVND (reference sequence).

This clone was observed once. V gene TRBV5-4 combines with J gene TRBJ1-1, with D maybe TRBD1 (5 bases). The V end was cut by 2 bases, the J end by 11 bases, with 13 bases between. Per germline, CDR1 SGHNT and CDR2 YYREEE (reference sequence). The CDR3 is 12 residues long. In nucleotides, the CDR3 is TGTGCCAGCAGCTTTGGGGGAGGGTCGGCTTTCTTT. The encoded protein is CASSFGGGSAFF.

V is TRBV4-1 and J is TRBJ1-2, with D possibly being TRBD1 (6 bases). Looked up from germline, CDR1 is MGHRA and CDR2 is YSYEKL. V was clipped by 0 bases and J by 1 base, with 9 bases between them. The CDR3 sequence is 15 residues long. The CDR3 sequence: CASSQDWTVNYGYTF. DNA of the CDR3: TGCGCCAGCAGCCAAGATTGGACAGTTAACTATGGCTACACCTTC.

The chain links TRBV21-1 to TRBJ1-5; the table's D call TRBD1 went unverified against the DNA. TRBV21-1 is an annotated pseudogene. This CDR3 is built from 16 residues. CDR3 protein: CASSTRDRAGNQPQHF. CDR3 DNA sequence: TGTGCCAGCAGCACAAGGGACAGGGCGGGCAATCAGCCCCAGCATTTT.

This clone was seen just once. J is TRBJ2-7 and V is TRBV11-2; D call uncertain. Germline assignment: CDR1 SGHAT and CDR2 FQNNGV. Trimming pared 1 base from V and 0 bases from J, leaving 16 bases between. The CDR3 loop spans 17 amino acids. The CDR3 protein is CASSLVIPEFNSYEQYF. In DNA form, the CDR3 reads TGTGCCAGCAGCTTAGTCATCCCAGAATTTAACTCCTACGAGCAGTACTTC.

This chain joins TRBV18 and TRBJ2-3; 8 bases map to TRBD1. Germline CDR1 is KGHSH and CDR2 is LQKENI. J lost 2 bases, V lost 4 bases, and 5 bases had no gene match. The CDR3 is made up of 15 amino acids. The CDR3 sequence is CASSRRDRFTDTQYF. As DNA, the CDR3 is TGTGCCAGCTCACGCCGGGACAGGTTCACAGATACGCAGTATTTT.

V usage is TRBV2 and J usage is TRBJ1-2; D gene uncertain. The length of the CDR3 is 13 residues. V lost 7 bases to trimming and J lost 1 base, with 10 bases between them. Germline V gives CDR1 SNHLY, CDR2 FYNNEI. CDR3 nucleotides: TGTGCCAGCAAAATCGAGTTTAACTATGGCTACACCTTC. The encoded protein is CASKIEFNYGYTF.